This is a list of T cell receptor beta chains from one sample in a study of beta chain features in type 1 diabetes. TCRdb keeps only in-frame clones here, not all; method: immunoSEQ multiplex PCR. The sample lists fewer than 400,000 clones; approximately 9.7% were seen once. Sequencing was performed on central memory CD4+ T cells from blood. The origin of the receptors is a man between 25 and 39 years old with type 1 diabetes. Each CDR3 is given with its conserved first and last residue. Fields, in order: D gene, V gene, J gene, clone size, CDR3 protein, CDR3 DNA. The D gene is left open where the match is weak. Rows give clone size only sometimes, using once, few, many, or a class for an expanded clone.

>NA|TRBV6-1|TRBJ2-6|NA
CASSATGRLSGANVLTF
TGTGCCAGCAGTGCCACAGGGCGACTCTCTGGGGCCAACGTCCTGACTTTC
>NA|TRBV2|TRBJ1-1|NA
CASAGAGTEAFF
TGTGCCAGCGCGGGGGCGGGCACTGAAGCTTTCTTT
>TRBD1|TRBV2|TRBJ1-5|few
CASRRAGTGGQPQHF
TGTGCCAGCCGTAGAGCCGGGACAGGGGGTCAGCCCCAGCATTTT
>NA|TRBV7-2|TRBJ2-5|few
CASSPRPGVETQYF
TGTGCCAGCAGCCCCCGACCCGGAGTGGAGACCCAGTACTTC
>NA|TRBV6-5|TRBJ1-1|few
CASSYTQSGTEAFF
TGTGCCAGCAGTTACACCCAGTCCGGCACTGAAGCTTTCTTT
>NA|TRBV7-2|TRBJ2-2|few
CASSPRQGLTGELFF
TGTGCCAGCAGCCCCAGACAGGGACTCACCGGGGAGCTGTTTTTT
>TRBD2|TRBV7-2|TRBJ2-7|few
CASSLAVAGRSYEQYF
TGTGCCAGCAGCTTAGCGGTAGCGGGGCGATCCTACGAGCAGTACTTC
>NA|TRBV27|TRBJ2-7|NA
CASSLTLDLRGIYEQYF
TGTGCCAGCAGTTTAACGTTGGATCTGAGGGGGATTTACGAGCAGTACTTC
>NA|TRBV9|TRBJ2-2|few
CASSVATGRPNTGELFF
TGTGCCAGCAGCGTAGCTACTGGTCGGCCGAACACCGGGGAGCTGTTTTTT
>TRBD2|TRBV18|TRBJ2-3|few
CASSPPGLATDTQYF
TGTGCCAGCTCACCACCGGGACTAGCGACAGATACGCAGTATTTT
>TRBD1|TRBV5-4|TRBJ1-2|NA
CASRPGTGGPVGYGYTF
TGTGCCAGCAGGCCTGGGACAGGGGGACCCGTAGGATATGGCTACACCTTC
>NA|TRBV10-1|TRBJ1-1|NA
CASSEYSRGKAFF
TGCGCCAGCAGTGAGTATTCCAGGGGAAAAGCTTTCTTT
>NA|TRBV2|TRBJ1-5|few
CASKLDSTSNQPQHF
TGTGCCAGCAAACTTGACAGTACCAGCAATCAGCCCCAGCATTTT
>TRBD2|TRBV5-4|TRBJ2-5|few
CASSPGGGSQETQYF
TGTGCCAGCAGCCCCGGGGGGGGCAGCCAAGAGACCCAGTACTTC
>TRBD1|TRBV7-2|TRBJ2-4|many
CASSPWTGGLDIQYF
TGTGCCAGCAGCCCTTGGACAGGGGGCCTAGACATTCAGTACTTC
>TRBD1|TRBV6-6|TRBJ1-4|few
CASSSPRQGAEEKLFF
TGTGCCAGCAGTTCCCCTCGACAGGGGGCAGAGGAAAAACTGTTTTTT
>NA|TRBV29-1|TRBJ1-3|few
CSVVFLGNTIYF
TGCAGCGTTGTTTTTTTGGGAAACACCATATATTTT
>NA|TRBV11-2|TRBJ2-4|few
CASSLDPRMTKNIQYF
TGTGCCAGCAGCTTAGATCCCAGGATGACCAAAAACATTCAGTACTTC
>TRBD1|TRBV7-9|TRBJ1-4|NA
CASSLGQGAPGEKLFF
TGTGCCAGCAGCCTGGGACAGGGGGCGCCTGGTGAAAAACTGTTTTTT
>NA|TRBV7-2|TRBJ2-1|NA
CASSFSLSSYNEQFF
TGTGCCAGCAGCTTCAGCCTGAGCTCCTACAATGAGCAGTTCTTC
>TRBD1|TRBV6-1|TRBJ1-6|NA
CASTGGSYNSPLHF
TGTGCCAGCACAGGGGGCTCCTATAATTCACCCCTCCACTTT
>TRBD2|TRBV28|TRBJ2-6|NA
CATISRGGGANVLTF
TGTGCCACAATTTCCCGCGGGGGTGGGGCCAACGTCCTGACTTTC
>NA|TRBV11-2|TRBJ1-6|few
CASSLVGDSPLHF
TGTGCCAGCAGCTTAGTAGGGGATTCACCCCTCCACTTT
>NA|TRBV13|TRBJ1-1|few
CASSLGGTINTEAFF
TGTGCCAGCAGCTTAGGCGGGACTATCAACACTGAAGCTTTCTTT
>NA|TRBV2|TRBJ2-7|NA
CASIQEGPSEQYF
TGTGCCAGCATTCAGGAGGGCCCCTCCGAGCAGTACTTC
>NA|TRBV6-1|TRBJ1-6|NA
CASSDPGPGTKSPLHF
TGTGCCAGCAGTGATCCGGGGCCCGGCACTAAATCACCCCTCCACTTT
>NA|TRBV7-8|TRBJ2-1|few
CASSPTAGYNEQFF
TGTGCCAGCAGCCCCACGGCGGGGTACAATGAGCAGTTCTTC
>NA|TRBV18|TRBJ1-2|NA
CASSEAGPARGWGYGYTF
TGTGCCAGCTCAGAGGCGGGCCCTGCAAGGGGCTGGGGCTATGGCTACACCTTC
>NA|TRBV6-4|TRBJ1-5|few
CASSDQEGQPQHF
TGTGCCAGCAGTGACCAGGAGGGTCAGCCCCAGCATTTT
>TRBD1|TRBV18|TRBJ1-1|many
CASSPRDSTFF
TGTGCCAGCTCACCTCGGGACAGTACTTTCTTT
>NA|TRBV6-5|TRBJ2-3|NA
CASRRGSTYTDTQYF
TGTGCCAGCAGGCGAGGGAGCACCTACACAGATACGCAGTATTTT
>TRBD1|TRBV14|TRBJ1-2|few
CASSQYRGYGYTF
TGTGCCAGCAGCCAGTACAGGGGCTATGGCTACACCTTC
>TRBD1|TRBV7-9|TRBJ2-7|few
CASTRTGGIHEQYF
TGTGCCAGCACGCGGACAGGGGGTATCCACGAGCAGTACTTC
>NA|TRBV19|TRBJ1-2|NA
CASRRGDYGYTF
TGTGCCAGCCGAAGGGGGGACTATGGCTACACCTTC
>TRBD1|TRBV10-2|TRBJ1-4|few
CASSGRGTGVEKLFF
TGCGCCAGCAGTGGTAGGGGGACAGGGGTCGAAAAACTGTTTTTT
>TRBD1|TRBV30|TRBJ1-5|NA
CAWSPGQGGVQPQHF
TGTGCCTGGAGTCCGGGACAGGGCGGGGTTCAGCCCCAGCATTTT
>NA|TRBV7-9|TRBJ2-3|few
CASSPAGSTDTQYF
TGTGCCAGCAGCCCGGCTGGGAGCACAGATACGCAGTATTTT
>NA|TRBV9|TRBJ2-5|NA
CASSVVGQGFQETQYF
TGTGCCAGCAGCGTAGTCGGCCAGGGTTTTCAAGAGACCCAGTACTTC
>NA|TRBV7-2|TRBJ1-6|few
CASSFVAGNSPLHF
TGTGCCAGCAGCTTCGTGGCAGGGAATTCACCCCTCCACTTT
>TRBD1|TRBV7-2|TRBJ1-2|few
CASSSYRDRIDGYTF
TGTGCCAGCAGCTCTTACCGGGACAGGATAGATGGCTACACCTTC
>NA|TRBV4-3|TRBJ2-3|NA
CASSQDTGSDTQYF
TGCGCCAGCAGCCAAGATACGGGGTCAGATACGCAGTATTTT
>TRBD1|TRBV27|TRBJ2-3|NA
CASSRTGGTDTQYF
TGTGCCAGCAGCAGAACAGGGGGCACAGATACGCAGTATTTT
>NA|TRBV9|TRBJ2-2|few
CASSVDVRVAGELFF
TGTGCCAGCAGCGTAGACGTAAGGGTGGCCGGGGAGCTGTTTTTT